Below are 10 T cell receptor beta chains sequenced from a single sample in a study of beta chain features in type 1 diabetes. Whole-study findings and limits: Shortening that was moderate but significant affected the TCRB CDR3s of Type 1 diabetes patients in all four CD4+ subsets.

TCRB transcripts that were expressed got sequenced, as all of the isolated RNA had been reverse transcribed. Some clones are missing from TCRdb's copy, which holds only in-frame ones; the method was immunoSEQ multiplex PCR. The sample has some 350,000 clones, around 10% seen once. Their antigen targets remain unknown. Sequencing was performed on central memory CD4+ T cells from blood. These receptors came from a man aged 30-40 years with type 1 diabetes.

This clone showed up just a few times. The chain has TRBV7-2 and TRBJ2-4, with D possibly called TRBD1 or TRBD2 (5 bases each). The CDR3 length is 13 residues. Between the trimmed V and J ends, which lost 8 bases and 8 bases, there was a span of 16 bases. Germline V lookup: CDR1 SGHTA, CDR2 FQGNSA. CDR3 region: CASGRGRADIQYF. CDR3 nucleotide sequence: TGTGCCAGCGGACGGGGCAGGGCGGACATTCAGTACTTC.

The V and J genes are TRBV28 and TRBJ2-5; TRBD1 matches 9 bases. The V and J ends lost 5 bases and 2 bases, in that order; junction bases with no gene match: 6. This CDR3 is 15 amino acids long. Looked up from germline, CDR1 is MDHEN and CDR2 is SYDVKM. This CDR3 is CASSPVDRGQETQYF. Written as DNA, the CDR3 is TGTGCCAGCAGTCCAGTTGACAGGGGGCAAGAGACCCAGTACTTC.

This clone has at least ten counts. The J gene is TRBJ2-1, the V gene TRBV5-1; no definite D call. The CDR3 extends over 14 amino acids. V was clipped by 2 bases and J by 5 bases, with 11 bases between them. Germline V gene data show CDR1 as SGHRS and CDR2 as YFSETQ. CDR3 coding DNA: TGCGCCAGCAGCTTAAACGGCCTGAACAATGAGCAGTTCTTC. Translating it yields CASSLNGLNNEQFF.

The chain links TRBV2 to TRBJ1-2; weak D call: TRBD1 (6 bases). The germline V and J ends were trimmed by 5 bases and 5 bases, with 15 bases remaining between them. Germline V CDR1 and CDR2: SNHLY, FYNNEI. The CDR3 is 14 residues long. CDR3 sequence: CASSPLQGDYGYTF. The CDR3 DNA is TGTGCCAGCAGTCCCCTACAGGGCGATTATGGCTACACCTTC.

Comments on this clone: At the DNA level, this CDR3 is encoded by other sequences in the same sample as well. The CDR3 DNA sequence: TGCAGCGTTGATCGGGTGGGGGTCCTTACAGAGGTGAACACTGAAGCTTTCTTT. Its protein is CSVDRVGVLTEVNTEAFF. The V call is TRBV29-1, the J call TRBJ1-1; D possibly corresponds to TRBD1 (5 bases). Trimming took 3 bases from V and 0 from J, leaving 23 bases between them. Germline CDR1 SQVTM, CDR2 ANQGSEA. This CDR3 contains 18 residues.

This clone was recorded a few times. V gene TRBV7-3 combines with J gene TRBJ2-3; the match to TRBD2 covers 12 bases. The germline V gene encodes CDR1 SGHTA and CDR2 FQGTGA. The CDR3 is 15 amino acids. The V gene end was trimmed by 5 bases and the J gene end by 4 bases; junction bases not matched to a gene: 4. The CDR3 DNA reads TGTGCCAGCAGCCCTCTAGCGGGAGGGCCAGATACGCAGTATTTT. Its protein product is CASSPLAGGPDTQYF. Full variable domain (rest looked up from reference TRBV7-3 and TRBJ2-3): GAGVSQTPSNKVTEKGKYVELRCDPISGHTALYWYRQSLGQGPEFLIYFQGTGAADDSGLPNDRFFAVRPEGSVSTLKIQRTERGDSAVYLCASSPLAGGPDTQYFGPGTRLTVL.

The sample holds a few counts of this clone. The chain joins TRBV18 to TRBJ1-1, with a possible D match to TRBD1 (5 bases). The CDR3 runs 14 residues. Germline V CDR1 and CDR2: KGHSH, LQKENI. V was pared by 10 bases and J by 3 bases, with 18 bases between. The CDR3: CATSGQGGHTEAFF. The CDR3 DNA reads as TGTGCCACGTCAGGGCAGGGCGGGCACACTGAAGCTTTCTTT.

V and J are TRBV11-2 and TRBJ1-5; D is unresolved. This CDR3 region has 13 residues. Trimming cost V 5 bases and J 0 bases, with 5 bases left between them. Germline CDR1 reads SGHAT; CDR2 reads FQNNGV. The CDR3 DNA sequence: TGTGCCAGCAGCGATTATAGCAATCAGCCCCAGCATTTT. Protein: CASSDYSNQPQHF.

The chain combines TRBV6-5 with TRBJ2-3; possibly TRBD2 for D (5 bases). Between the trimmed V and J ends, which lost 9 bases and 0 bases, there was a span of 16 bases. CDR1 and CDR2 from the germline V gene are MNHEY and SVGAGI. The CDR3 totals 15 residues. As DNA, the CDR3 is TGTGCCAGTGGCACCCCGGGGTTTAGCACAGATACGCAGTATTTT. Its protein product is CASGTPGFSTDTQYF.

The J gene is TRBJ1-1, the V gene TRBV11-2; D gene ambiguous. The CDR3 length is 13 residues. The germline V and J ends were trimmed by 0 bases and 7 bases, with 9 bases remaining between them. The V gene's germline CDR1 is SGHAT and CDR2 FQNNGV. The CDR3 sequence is CASSLDGQNEAFF. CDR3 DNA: TGTGCCAGCAGCTTAGATGGGCAGAATGAAGCTTTCTTT.